Listed here is a single T cell receptor beta chain. The antigen is not known. The repertoire was sequenced with immunoSEQ multiplex PCR; TCRdb's copy has only in-frame clones and lacks some. Counted here are 1 million to 1.2 million clones, 60% to 80% occurring once; the ten biggest clones make up approximately 0.9%. This sample was included in a study of shared clonotypes between healthy human individuals. Germline V CDR1 and CDR2: SNHLY, FYNNEI. The CDR3 is 13 amino acids. V was shortened by 7 bases and J by 5 bases, with 14 bases between the two germline ends. Overall study findings and caveats: As a rule, naive subsets had a larger estimated richness than memory subsets. Generation of non-shared clonotypes was less probable than generation of clonotypes shared by all four donors.

The V call is TRBV2, the J call TRBJ1-1; D perhaps matches TRBD1 (5 bases). Sequenced: memory CD4+ T cells from PBMCs. Subset specified: CD45RA-negative fraction. The sequence derives from a man younger than 30 in good health. Some clones in this sample may be carry-over from other donors' samples. The CDR3 nucleotides are TGTGCCAGCACCGAGGAGGGGCATACTGAAGCTTTCTTT. Translating it yields CASTEEGHTEAFF.